This entry features one T cell receptor beta chain sequence. This table comes from immunoSEQ multiplex PCR, and its TCRdb copy is limited to in-frame clones, with some not included. The sample contains approximately 400,000 clones, about 88% of which appear only once. Residents of approximately 25 US areas, aged 18 to 89 years, made up the participants. This entry belongs to a study of blood T cell repertoires in COVID-19. Study-wide context: Both acute and convalescent COVID-19 samples were obtained from the United States, Italy and Spain. Nucleic acid was either cDNA or gDNA, and it came from T cells, B-cell-depleted T cells, or PBMCs.

Per the germline V gene, CDR1 is LNHDA and CDR2 is SQIVND (reference sequence). Trimming at V came to 3 bases and at J to 7 bases, leaving 2 bases not matched to a gene. This CDR3 contains 14 residues. Sequencing input: PBMCs or T cells enriched from blood (not recorded which). This sequence joins TRBV19 and TRBJ1-6; the match to TRBD1 covers 8 bases. The receptor was derived from a woman aged 18-35 years who had recovered from COVID-19. CDR3 region: CASSIRQGNSPLHF. CDR3 nucleotide sequence: TGTGCCAGTAGTATTAGACAGGGGAATTCACCCCTCCACTTT.